This T cell receptor beta chain stems from a study of T cells in Graves' hyperthyroidism and ophthalmopathy. Newly diagnosed patients aged 18 to 65 had hyperthyroidism of under 2 months' duration. The CDR3 contains 11 residues. With V trimmed by 6 bases and J by 12 bases, 7 bases remained unmatched. Germline V gene lookup returns CDR1 MNHEY and CDR2 SMNVEV (reference sequence). Ten or more counts support this clonotype. The investigators amplified TCR beta CDR3 regions from RNA transcripts. Initially, a first-round RT-PCR of the TCR CDR3 employed the HTBI primer set. TCRdb re-analysed the multiplex PCR reads in MiXCR, keeping a single row per CDR3 protein. The table lists more than 350,000 distinct CDR3 sequences, roughly 15% of them singletons.

Sequencing input: blood. This chain joins TRBV27 and TRBJ2-5; 7 bases are shared with TRBD1. The origin of this receptor is a woman in her 30s with Graves' hyperthyroidism that later progressed to Graves' ophthalmopathy. This CDR3 is CASSFRGKEYF. CDR3 bases: TGTGCCAGCAGCTTCAGGGGGAAAGAGTACTTC.